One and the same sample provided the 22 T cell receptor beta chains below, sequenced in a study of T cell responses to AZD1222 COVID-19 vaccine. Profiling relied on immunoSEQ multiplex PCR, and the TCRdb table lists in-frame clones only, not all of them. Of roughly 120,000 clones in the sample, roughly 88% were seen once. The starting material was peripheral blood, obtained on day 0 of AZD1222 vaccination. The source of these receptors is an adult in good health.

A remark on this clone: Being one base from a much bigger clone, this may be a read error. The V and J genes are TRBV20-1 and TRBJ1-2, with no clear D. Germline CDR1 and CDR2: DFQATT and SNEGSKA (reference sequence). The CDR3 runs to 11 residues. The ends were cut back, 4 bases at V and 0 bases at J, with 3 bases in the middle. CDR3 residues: CSATANYGYTF. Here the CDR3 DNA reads TGCAGTGCTACAGCTAACTATGGCTACACCTTC.

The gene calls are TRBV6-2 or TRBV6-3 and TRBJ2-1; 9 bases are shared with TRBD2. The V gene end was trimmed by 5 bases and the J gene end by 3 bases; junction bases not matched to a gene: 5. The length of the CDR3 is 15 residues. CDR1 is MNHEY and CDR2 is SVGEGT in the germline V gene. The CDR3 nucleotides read TGTGCCAGCAGTCAAAGACTAGCGGTCTACAATGAGCAGTTCTTC. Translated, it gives CASSQRLAVYNEQFF.

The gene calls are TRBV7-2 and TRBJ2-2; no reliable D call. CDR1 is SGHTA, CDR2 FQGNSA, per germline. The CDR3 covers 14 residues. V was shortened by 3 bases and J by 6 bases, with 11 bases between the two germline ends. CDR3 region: CASSLGSQPGELFF. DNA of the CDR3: TGTGCCAGCAGCTTGGGTTCCCAGCCCGGGGAGCTGTTTTTT.

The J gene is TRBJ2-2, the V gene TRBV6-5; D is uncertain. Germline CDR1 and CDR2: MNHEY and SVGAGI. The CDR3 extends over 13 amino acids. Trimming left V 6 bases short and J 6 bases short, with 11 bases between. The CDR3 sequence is CASRLTLAGELFF. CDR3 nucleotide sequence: TGTGCCAGCAGGCTGACTCTTGCCGGGGAGCTGTTTTTT.

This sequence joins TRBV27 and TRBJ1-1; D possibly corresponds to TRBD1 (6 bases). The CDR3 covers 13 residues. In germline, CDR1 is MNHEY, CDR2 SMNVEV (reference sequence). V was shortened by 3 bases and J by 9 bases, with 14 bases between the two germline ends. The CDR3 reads CASSLDRGVQAFF. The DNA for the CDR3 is TGTGCCAGCAGTTTGGACAGAGGGGTTCAAGCTTTCTTT.

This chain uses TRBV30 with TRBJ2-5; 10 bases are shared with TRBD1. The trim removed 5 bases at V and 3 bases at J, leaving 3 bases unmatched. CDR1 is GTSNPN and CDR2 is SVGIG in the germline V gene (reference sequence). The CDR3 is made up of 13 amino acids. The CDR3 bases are TGTGCCTGGGGGGGGACAGGGGAAGAGACCCAGTACTTC. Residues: CAWGGTGEETQYF.

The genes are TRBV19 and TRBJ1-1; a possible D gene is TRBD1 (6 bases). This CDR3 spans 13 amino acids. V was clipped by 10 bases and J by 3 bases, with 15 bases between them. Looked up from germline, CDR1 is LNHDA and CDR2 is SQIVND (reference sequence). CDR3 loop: CATRRGTYTEAFF. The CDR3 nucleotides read TGTGCCACCCGTAGGGGGACTTACACTGAAGCTTTCTTT.

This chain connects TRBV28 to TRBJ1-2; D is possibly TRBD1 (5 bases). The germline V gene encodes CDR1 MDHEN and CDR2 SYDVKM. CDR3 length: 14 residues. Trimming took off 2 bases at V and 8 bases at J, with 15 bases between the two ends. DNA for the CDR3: TGTGCCAGCAGTTTAGGGCAGGGAGCCTGGGGCTACACCTTC. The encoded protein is CASSLGQGAWGYTF.

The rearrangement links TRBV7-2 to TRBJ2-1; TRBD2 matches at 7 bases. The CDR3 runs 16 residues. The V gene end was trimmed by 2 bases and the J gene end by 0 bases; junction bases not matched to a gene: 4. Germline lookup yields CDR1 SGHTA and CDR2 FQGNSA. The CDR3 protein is CASSLSLAASYNEQFF. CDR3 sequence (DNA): TGTGCCAGCAGCTTAAGCCTAGCGGCCTCCTACAATGAGCAGTTCTTC. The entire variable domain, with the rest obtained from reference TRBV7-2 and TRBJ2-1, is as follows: GAGVSQSPSNKVTEKGKDVELRCDPISGHTALYWYRQSLGQGLEFLIYFQGNSAPDKSGLPSDRFSAERTGGSVSTLTIQRTQQEDSAVYLCASSLSLAASYNEQFFGPGTRLTVL.

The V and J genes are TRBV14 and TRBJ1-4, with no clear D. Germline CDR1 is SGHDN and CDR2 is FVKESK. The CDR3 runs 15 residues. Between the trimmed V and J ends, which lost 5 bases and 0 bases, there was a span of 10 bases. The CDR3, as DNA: TGTGCCAGCAGCGCTACAATTGCAACTAATGAAAAACTGTTTTTT. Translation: CASSATIATNEKLFF.

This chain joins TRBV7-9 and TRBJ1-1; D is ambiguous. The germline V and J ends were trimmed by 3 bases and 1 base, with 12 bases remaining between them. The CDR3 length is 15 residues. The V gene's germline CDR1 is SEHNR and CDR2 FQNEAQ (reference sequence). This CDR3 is CASSFAGQRNTEAFF. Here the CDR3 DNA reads TGTGCCAGCAGCTTCGCCGGCCAGAGGAACACTGAAGCTTTCTTT.

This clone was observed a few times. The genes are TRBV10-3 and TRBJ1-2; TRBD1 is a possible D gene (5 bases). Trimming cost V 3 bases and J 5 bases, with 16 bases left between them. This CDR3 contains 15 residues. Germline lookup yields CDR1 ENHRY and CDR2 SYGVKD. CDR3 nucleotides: TGTGCCATCAGTGACCGTGTAGACAGTTTATATGGCTACACCTTC. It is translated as CAISDRVDSLYGYTF.

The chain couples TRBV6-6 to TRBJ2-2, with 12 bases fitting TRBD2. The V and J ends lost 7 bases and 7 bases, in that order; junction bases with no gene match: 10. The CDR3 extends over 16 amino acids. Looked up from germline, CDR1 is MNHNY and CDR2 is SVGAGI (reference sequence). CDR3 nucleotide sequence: TGTGCCAGCACTAGCGGGGGGGCCATGGTGAGCGGGGAGCTGTTTTTT. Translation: CASTSGGAMVSGELFF.

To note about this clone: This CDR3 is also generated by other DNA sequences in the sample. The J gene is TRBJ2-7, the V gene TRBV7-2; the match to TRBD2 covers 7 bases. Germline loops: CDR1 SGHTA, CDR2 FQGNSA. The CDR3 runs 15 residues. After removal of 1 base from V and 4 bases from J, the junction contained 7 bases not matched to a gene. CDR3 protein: CASSLEGLAVYEQYF. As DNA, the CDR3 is TGTGCCAGCAGCTTAGAAGGGCTAGCGGTTTACGAGCAGTACTTC.

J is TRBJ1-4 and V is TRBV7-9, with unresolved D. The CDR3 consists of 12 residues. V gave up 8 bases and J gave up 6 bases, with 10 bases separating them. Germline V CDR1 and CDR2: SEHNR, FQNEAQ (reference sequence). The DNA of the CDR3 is TGTGCCAGCGCCGGACTCGATGAAAAACTGTTTTTT. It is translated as CASAGLDEKLFF. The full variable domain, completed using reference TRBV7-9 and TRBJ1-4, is DTGVSQNPRHKITKRGQNVTFRCDPISEHNRLYWYRQTLGQGPEFLTYFQNEAQLEKSRLLSDRFSAERPKGSFSTLEIQRTEQGDSAMYLCASAGLDEKLFFGSGTQLSVL.

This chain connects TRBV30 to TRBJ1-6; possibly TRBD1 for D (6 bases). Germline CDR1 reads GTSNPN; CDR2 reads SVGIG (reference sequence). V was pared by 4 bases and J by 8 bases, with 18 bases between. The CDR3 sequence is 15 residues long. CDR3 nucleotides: TGTGCCTGGATTGGGGGCAGGCCGGCAGATTCACCCCTCCACTTT. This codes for CAWIGGRPADSPLHF.

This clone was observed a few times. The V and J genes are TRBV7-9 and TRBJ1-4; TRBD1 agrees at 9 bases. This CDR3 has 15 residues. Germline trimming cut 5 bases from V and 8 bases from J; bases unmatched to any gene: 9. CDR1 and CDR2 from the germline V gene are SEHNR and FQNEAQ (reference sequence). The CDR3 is CASSPDRGHVEKLFF. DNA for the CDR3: TGTGCCAGCAGCCCGGACAGGGGTCACGTCGAAAAACTGTTTTTT.

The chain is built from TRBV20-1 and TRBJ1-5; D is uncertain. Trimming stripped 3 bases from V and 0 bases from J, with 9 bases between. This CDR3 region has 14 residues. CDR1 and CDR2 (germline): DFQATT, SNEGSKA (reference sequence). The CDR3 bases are TGCAGTGCTAGTGCTTGGGGTAGCAATCAGCCCCAGCATTTT. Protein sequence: CSASAWGSNQPQHF.

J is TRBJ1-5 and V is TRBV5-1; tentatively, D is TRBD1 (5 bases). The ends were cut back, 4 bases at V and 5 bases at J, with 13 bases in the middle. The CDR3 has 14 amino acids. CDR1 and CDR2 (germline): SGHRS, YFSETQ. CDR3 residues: CASSPTVGDQPQHF. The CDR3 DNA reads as TGCGCCAGCAGCCCGACAGTAGGAGATCAGCCCCAGCATTTT.

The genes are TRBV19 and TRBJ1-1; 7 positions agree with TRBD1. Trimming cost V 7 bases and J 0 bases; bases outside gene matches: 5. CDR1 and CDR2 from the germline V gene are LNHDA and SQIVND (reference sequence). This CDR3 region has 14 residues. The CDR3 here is CASTEGQLNTEAFF. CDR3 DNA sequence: TGTGCCAGTACCGAGGGACAGTTGAACACTGAAGCTTTCTTT.

This CDR3 is CASSQDHPDSYEQYF. DNA for the CDR3: TGTGCCAGCAGCCAAGACCACCCGGACAGCTACGAGCAGTACTTC. This chain connects TRBV4-2 to TRBJ2-7; maybe TRBD1 (6 bases). The length of the CDR3 is 15 residues. Looked up from germline, CDR1 is LGHNA and CDR2 is YNFKEQ. Deletions cut 0 bases from V and 3 bases from J, with 12 bases between.

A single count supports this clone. The CDR3 reads CASSLPTGKLFF. For the CDR3, the DNA is TGTGCCAGCAGTTTACCGACCGGAAAACTGTTTTTT. The chain uses TRBV28 and TRBJ1-4; D not resolved. Germline lookup yields CDR1 MDHEN and CDR2 SYDVKM. This CDR3 contains 12 residues. Deletions cut 2 bases from V and 10 bases from J, with 8 bases between.